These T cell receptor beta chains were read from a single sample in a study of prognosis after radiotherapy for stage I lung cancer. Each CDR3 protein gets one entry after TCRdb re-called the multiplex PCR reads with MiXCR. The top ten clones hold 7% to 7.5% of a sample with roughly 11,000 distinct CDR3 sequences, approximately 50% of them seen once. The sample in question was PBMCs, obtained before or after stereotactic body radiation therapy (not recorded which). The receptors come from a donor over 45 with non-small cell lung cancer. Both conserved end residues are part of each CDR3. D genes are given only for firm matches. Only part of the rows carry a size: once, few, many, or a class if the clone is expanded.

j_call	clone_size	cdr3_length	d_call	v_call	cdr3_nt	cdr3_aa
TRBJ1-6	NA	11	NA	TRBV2	TGTGCCAGCAGGGTAAATTCACCCCTCCACTTT	CASRVNSPLHF
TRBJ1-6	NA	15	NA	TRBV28	TGTGCCAGCAGTTTAGCTGTGGGAGGGAATTCACCCCTCTACTTT	CASSLAVGGNSPLYF
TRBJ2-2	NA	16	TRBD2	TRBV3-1	TGTGCCAGCAGTCGGACTAGCGGGAGTGTCACCGGGGAGCTGTTTTTT	CASSRTSGSVTGELFF
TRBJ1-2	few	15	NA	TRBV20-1	TGCAGTGCTATAAAGACAGGCGGCTCTGTCTATGGCTACACCTTC	CSAIKTGGSVYGYTF
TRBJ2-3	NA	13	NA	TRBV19	TGTGCCAGTAGTGTGGGGGGTACATATACGCAGTATTTT	CASSVGGTYTQYF
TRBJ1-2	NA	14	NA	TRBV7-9	TGTGCCAGCAGCTTACAGTTGGAGGGGAATGGCTACACCTTC	CASSLQLEGNGYTF
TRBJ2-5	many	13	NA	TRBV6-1	TGTGCTACCGATCGGGACTTCCAAGAGACCCAGTACTTC	CATDRDFQETQYF
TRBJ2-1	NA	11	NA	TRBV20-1	TGCAGTGCTAGTCCGGGAAATGAGCAGTTCTTC	CSASPGNEQFF
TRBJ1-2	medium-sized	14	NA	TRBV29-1	TGCAGCGTTGAGGCAGGACTGGAGGGCTATGGCTACACCTTC	CSVEAGLEGYGYTF
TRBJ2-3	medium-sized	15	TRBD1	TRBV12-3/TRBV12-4	TGTGCCAGCAGTTACCAGGGGGCCTCCACAGATACGCAGTATTTT	CASSYQGASTDTQYF
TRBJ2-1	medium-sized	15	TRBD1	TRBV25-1	TGTGCCAGCAGTGTTGGCAGGGGGCGCCTAAATGAGCAGTTCTTC	CASSVGRGRLNEQFF
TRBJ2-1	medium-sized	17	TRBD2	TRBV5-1	TGCGCCAGCAGCTACTTGGGACTAGCGGGAGGGCCCAATGAGCAGTTCTTC	CASSYLGLAGGPNEQFF
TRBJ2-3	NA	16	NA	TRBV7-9	TGTGCCAGCGGCTTTACTAGAGGAAAAAGCACAGATACGCAGTATTTT	CASGFTRGKSTDTQYF
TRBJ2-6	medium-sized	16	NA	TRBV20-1	TGCAGTGCTAGCCGAGGGGAGCCCTCTGGGGCCAACGTCCTGACTTTC	CSASRGEPSGANVLTF
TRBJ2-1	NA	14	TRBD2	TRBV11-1	TGTGCCAGCACCTTCGGGGGGGGGGTGAATGAGCAGTTCTTC	CASTFGGGVNEQFF
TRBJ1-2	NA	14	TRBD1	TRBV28	TGTGCCAGCAGTTCGGGACAGGGGGCGTATGGCTACACCTTC	CASSSGQGAYGYTF
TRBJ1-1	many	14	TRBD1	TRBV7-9	TGTGCCAGCAGCTTAACTTATCAGGGGGAGTCGGCTTTCTTT	CASSLTYQGESAFF
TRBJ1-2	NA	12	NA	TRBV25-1	TGTGCCAGCAGGGCGTACTGTTATGGCTACACCTTC	CASRAYCYGYTF
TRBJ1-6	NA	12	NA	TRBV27	TGTGCCATCACGCGGGTAAATTCACCCCTTCACTTT	CAITRVNSPLHF
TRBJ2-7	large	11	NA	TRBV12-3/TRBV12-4	TGTGCCAGCAGAGGCAGGGGCGAGCAGTACTTC	CASRGRGEQYF
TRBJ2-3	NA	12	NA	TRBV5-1	TGCGCCAGCAGCCCGGGTTCAGATACGCAGTATTTT	CASSPGSDTQYF
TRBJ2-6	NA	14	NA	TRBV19	TGTGCCAGTAGTATACGCTCTGGGGACAACGTCCTGACTTTC	CASSIRSGDNVLTF
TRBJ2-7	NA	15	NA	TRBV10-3	TGTGCCATCAGTGAGGGGCAGGGGAAGGGGGGAGAGCAGTACTTC	CAISEGQGKGGEQYF
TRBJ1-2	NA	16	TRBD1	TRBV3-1	TGTGCCAGCAGCCAAGGGACAGGGGCCGGGGGAGGTGGCTACACCTTC	CASSQGTGAGGGGYTF
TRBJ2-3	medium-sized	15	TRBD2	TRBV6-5	TGTGCCACCCGACTAGCGGGGGGGCTTTTAGGTACGCAGTATTTT	CATRLAGGLLGTQYF
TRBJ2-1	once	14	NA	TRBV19	TGTGCCAGTAGTATAGTAGGGGGGGACAATGAGAAGTTCTTC	CASSIVGGDNEKFF
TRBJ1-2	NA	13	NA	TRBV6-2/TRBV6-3	TGTGCCGGGCTAAGCAGCTTAAACTATGGCTACACCTTC	CAGLSSLNYGYTF
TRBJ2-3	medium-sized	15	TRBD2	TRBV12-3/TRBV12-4	TGTGCCAGCACCCGACTAGCGCGGACTCGGGATACGCAGTATTTT	CASTRLARTRDTQYF
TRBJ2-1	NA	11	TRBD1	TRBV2	TGTGCCAGCAGTGGGGACAGCTGGCAGTTCTTC	CASSGDSWQFF
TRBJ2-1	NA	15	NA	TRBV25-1	TGTTCTAGTACTACGGGGGAACACTCCTACAATGAGCAGTTCTTC	CSSTTGEHSYNEQFF
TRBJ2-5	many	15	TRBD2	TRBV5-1	TGCGCCAGCAGCTTGGCCGGGGGGGAGTGGGAGACCCAGTACTTC	CASSLAGGEWETQYF
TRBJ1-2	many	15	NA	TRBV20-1	TGCAGTGCTACCCCGGGGCAGGGAAGCAACTATGGCTACACCTTC	CSATPGQGSNYGYTF
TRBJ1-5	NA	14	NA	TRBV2	TGTGCCAGCAGTGAAGCGCTTGCGGATCAGCCCCAGCATTTT	CASSEALADQPQHF
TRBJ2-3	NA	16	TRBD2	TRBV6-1	TGTGCCAGCTCCCGAAGTTATAGCGGGGGCACAGATACGCAGTATTTT	CASSRSYSGGTDTQYF
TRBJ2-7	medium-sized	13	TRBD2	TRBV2	TGTGCCAGCAGTAGACTAGCGGACCGCGAGCAGTACTTC	CASSRLADREQYF
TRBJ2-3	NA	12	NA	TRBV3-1	TGTGCCAGCAGCCAAGACACCCGTACGCAGTATTTT	CASSQDTRTQYF
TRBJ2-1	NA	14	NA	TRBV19	TGTGACAGTAGCCCTCGGATGGGGCACAATGAGCAGTTCTTC	CDSSPRMGHNEQFF